This entry is about one T cell receptor beta chain. This specimen comes from a study of blood T cell repertoires in COVID-19. Study in general: The study drew acute and convalescent COVID-19 samples from the United States, Italy and Spain.

TCRdb's table, derived via immunoSEQ multiplex PCR, lists solely in-frame clones and lacks some. Among about 74,000 clones, about 91% were seen once, and the ten largest hold around 4.9%. Germline V gene sequence: CDR1 MNHNY, CDR2 SVGAGI (reference sequence). The V end was cut by 3 bases, the J end by 3 bases, with 12 bases between. This CDR3 is 15 amino acids long. The source material was peripheral blood. This clonotype was sampled from a woman aged 55-69 years with active COVID-19. This chain connects TRBV6-6 to TRBJ1-5; D is ambiguous. The CDR3 region has the DNA TGTGCCAGCAGTTATTCGATGAGCACCAATCAGCCCCAGCATTTT. This encodes CASSYSMSTNQPQHF.